The 32 T cell receptor beta chains below were found in one sample sequenced in a study of blood T cell repertoires in COVID-19. Profiling relied on immunoSEQ multiplex PCR, and the TCRdb table lists in-frame clones only, not all of them. This sample yields some 66,000 clones, of which around 87% are seen a single time; roughly 1.2% belongs to the top ten. Sequenced material: peripheral blood. These receptors came from a woman aged 60-75 years with acute or convalescent COVID-19.

This chain uses TRBV29-1 with TRBJ1-4, with D hard to call. Germline assignment: CDR1 SQVTM and CDR2 ANQGSEA. V was trimmed by 5 bases and J by 6 bases, leaving 16 bases between them. The CDR3 covers 14 residues. The CDR3 region is CSVNDQPRDEKLFF. The CDR3 region has the DNA TGCAGCGTTAACGACCAACCGCGGGATGAAAAACTGTTTTTT.

V gene TRBV5-1 combines with J gene TRBJ2-1; 8 bases line up with TRBD1. The CDR3 contains 12 residues. Looked up from germline, CDR1 is SGHRS and CDR2 is YFSETQ. J was trimmed by 10 bases and V by 4 bases; bases with no gene match: 4. CDR3 loop: CASSTGDREQFF. In nucleotides, the CDR3 is TGCGCCAGCAGCACCGGGGACAGGGAGCAGTTCTTC.

This chain connects TRBV4-1 to TRBJ1-5; D possibly corresponds to TRBD1 (6 bases). V gave up 5 bases and J gave up 1 base, with 12 bases separating them. Germline V CDR1 and CDR2: MGHRA, YSYEKL. The CDR3 contains 15 residues. CDR3 DNA sequence: TGCGCCAGCAGCGCGGACAGAATGAGCAATCAGCCCCAGCATTTT. Translating it yields CASSADRMSNQPQHF.

The rearrangement links TRBV30 to TRBJ2-2; TRBD2 agrees at 11 bases. V was clipped by 0 bases and J by 4 bases; unmatched bases: 4. The CDR3 spans 16 residues. Germline-derived CDR1 and CDR2 are GTSNPN and SVGIG (reference sequence). The CDR3 DNA sequence: TGTGCCTGGAGTGTACTAGCGGGAGATGGCACCGGGGAGCTGTTTTTT. It yields the protein CAWSVLAGDGTGELFF.

This chain joins TRBV6-2 or TRBV6-3 and TRBJ2-5, with 11 nucleotides matching TRBD1. In germline, CDR1 is MNHEY, CDR2 SVGEGT. There are 17 residues in the CDR3. V lost 0 bases and J lost 3; bases outside the gene matches: 6. The chain's CDR3 is CASSYSIGTGGEETQYF. CDR3 coding DNA: TGTGCCAGCAGTTACTCCATCGGGACAGGGGGAGAAGAGACCCAGTACTTC.

This clone was observed once. The rearrangement links TRBV10-3 to TRBJ2-2; the match to TRBD1 covers 8 bases. The length of the CDR3 is 16 residues. Germline V lookup: CDR1 ENHRY, CDR2 SYGVKD. V gave up 10 bases and J gave up 4 bases; unmatched junction bases: 14. For the CDR3, the DNA is TGTGCCACCAGGGGCGCCGGGACAGGATCCACCGGGGAGCTGTTTTTT. Amino acid sequence: CATRGAGTGSTGELFF.

This chain uses TRBV9 with TRBJ2-1; 9 nucleotides line up with TRBD2. The germline CDR1 and CDR2 sequences are SGDLS and YYNGEE. V was pared by 0 bases and J by 7 bases, with 5 bases of the junction left unmatched. The CDR3 spans 15 residues. This CDR3 is CASSVEASGKNEQFF. For the CDR3, the DNA is TGTGCCAGCAGCGTAGAGGCTAGCGGGAAGAATGAGCAGTTCTTC.

The chain couples TRBV16 to TRBJ1-5, with 8 nucleotides matching TRBD1. In germline, CDR1 is KGHSY, CDR2 FQNENV. The CDR3 totals 15 residues. J was trimmed by 5 bases and V by 0 bases; bases with no gene match: 3. The CDR3 DNA sequence: TGTGCCAGCAGCCAATCGTACAGGGGGGATCAGCCCCAGCATTTT. The encoded protein is CASSQSYRGDQPQHF.

In this sample, this clone turned up a few times. The chain employs TRBV4-1 and TRBJ2-4; 13 nucleotides match TRBD2. Germline V lookup: CDR1 MGHRA, CDR2 YSYEKL. Losses at the gene ends were 1 base for V and 1 base for J; bases not matched to a gene: 4. This CDR3 is built from 18 residues. Here the CDR3 reads CASSQVLAGGRAKNIQYF. CDR3 in DNA: TGCGCCAGCAGCCAAGTACTAGCGGGGGGGCGGGCCAAAAACATTCAGTACTTC.

Points on this clone: An end of the junction differs from the germline gene, which may be a read error. The CDR3 loop reads CSVEDAGVPDF. CDR3 sequence (DNA): TGCAGCGTTGAAGACGCAGGGGTCCCGGATTTT. V gene TRBV29-1 combines with J gene TRBJ1-4; TRBD1 is a possible D gene (6 bases). CDR1 and CDR2 from the germline V gene are SQVTM and ANQGSEA. The CDR3 runs to 11 residues.

V and J are TRBV30 and TRBJ2-1; D gene uncertain. V dropped 2 bases and J dropped 6 bases, with 5 bases sitting between them. Germline CDR1 is GTSNPN and CDR2 is SVGIG (reference sequence). The CDR3 is 11 residues long. The CDR3 sequence is CAWSPRNEQFF. Written as DNA, the CDR3 is TGTGCCTGGAGTCCCCGCAATGAGCAGTTCTTC.

This clone was seen a single time. This sequence joins TRBV7-3 and TRBJ1-5; maybe TRBD1 (6 bases). Germline values: CDR1 SGHTA, CDR2 FQGTGA. The CDR3 has 14 amino acids. The V end lost 7 bases, the J end lost 6 bases, and 16 bases lay between the germline ends. Here the CDR3 reads CASTPNREVQPQHF. The CDR3 nucleotides are TGTGCCAGCACCCCCAACAGGGAAGTTCAGCCCCAGCATTTT.

This clone was counted a few times. V is TRBV7-2 and J is TRBJ1-2; 7 bases are shared with TRBD1. CDR1 SGHTA and CDR2 FQGNSA come from the germline V gene. The CDR3 has 15 amino acids. J gave up 2 bases and V 5 bases, and 8 bases lay outside the gene matches. In DNA, the CDR3 is TGTGCCAGCAGCGTCCAGACAGGGACCAACTATGGCTACACCTTC. Protein product: CASSVQTGTNYGYTF.

This clone was recorded only once. The CDR3 protein is CASSYGQVGRETQYF. The CDR3 DNA is TGCGCCAGCAGCTACGGACAGGTAGGACGCGAGACCCAGTACTTC. The J gene is TRBJ2-5, the V gene TRBV5-1, with 7 positions matching TRBD1. This CDR3 is 15 amino acids long. J lost 5 bases, V lost 3 bases, and 10 bases had no gene match. Germline V gene lookup returns CDR1 SGHRS and CDR2 YFSETQ.

V gene TRBV6-2 or TRBV6-3 combines with J gene TRBJ2-2, with D possibly matching TRBD1 (6 bases). Germline lookup yields CDR1 MNHEY and CDR2 SVGEGT. The CDR3 totals 16 residues. Trimming took off 2 bases at V and 5 bases at J, with 15 bases between the two ends. The CDR3 reads CASSYPRGLGTGELFF. The DNA for the CDR3 is TGTGCCAGCAGTTACCCCAGGGGCTTAGGAACCGGGGAGCTGTTTTTT.

The V gene is TRBV20-1, the J gene TRBJ2-7; maybe TRBD1 (5 bases). The germline CDR1 and CDR2 sequences are DFQATT and SNEGSKA (reference sequence). The germline V and J ends were trimmed by 3 bases and 0 bases, with 12 bases remaining between them. CDR3 length: 14 amino acids. CDR3 nucleotides: TGCAGTGCTAGTCCCCCAGGGCCCTCCTACGAGCAGTACGTC. Encoded protein: CSASPPGPSYEQYV.

A single count supports this clone. V usage is TRBV6-2 or TRBV6-3 and J usage is TRBJ1-5; tentative D call: TRBD1 (5 bases). CDR1 and CDR2 (germline): MNHEY, SVGEGT. The CDR3 contains 16 residues. The V gene lost 6 bases and the J gene lost 7 bases, with 22 bases spanning the gap. The CDR3 here is CASSPTVAGSRQPQHF. The DNA for the CDR3 is TGTGCCAGCAGCCCTACGGTGGCAGGGTCACGGCAGCCCCAGCATTTT.

The chain carries TRBV29-1 and TRBJ2-5; TRBD2 matches at 7 bases. CDR1 and CDR2 (germline): SQVTM, ANQGSEA. The length of the CDR3 is 14 residues. The J segment lost 2 bases and the V segment lost 5 bases, leaving 8 bases of the junction unmatched. As DNA, the CDR3 is TGCAGCGTTATGCGGGGGAGCCTACAAGAGACCCAGTACTTC. Its translation is CSVMRGSLQETQYF.

This clone has a single count. The CDR3 bases are TGTGCCAGCAGCTTATCGGGACAGGGTCGCAATGAGCAGTTCTTC. Protein: CASSLSGQGRNEQFF. This chain connects TRBV7-2 to TRBJ2-1; 9 bases are shared with TRBD1. After removal of 2 bases from V and 6 bases from J, the junction contained 5 bases not matched to a gene. Germline loops: CDR1 SGHTA, CDR2 FQGNSA. This CDR3 is 15 amino acids long.

This clone was found once. For the CDR3, the DNA is TGTGCCAGCAGCGGTACTGGCGGGGAAAGCACAGATACGCAGTATTTT. As protein: CASSGTGGESTDTQYF. The chain combines TRBV5-4 with TRBJ2-3; a weak D match, TRBD2 (6 bases). The CDR3 extends over 16 amino acids. With 4 bases removed from V and 0 bases from J, the gap between germline ends came to 15 bases. Germline lookup yields CDR1 SGHNT and CDR2 YYREEE (reference sequence).

The genes are TRBV5-4 and TRBJ2-3; TRBD1 is a possible D gene (5 bases). This CDR3 has 15 residues. V was clipped by 4 bases and J by 2 bases, with 14 bases between them. From germline, CDR1 is SGHNT and CDR2 YYREEE (reference sequence). The CDR3 region has the DNA TGTGCCAGCAGCCTGGTGGGGCACTCCACAGATACGCAGTATTTT. This translates into CASSLVGHSTDTQYF.

CDR3 residues: CASSQLRDRGRPQHF. The CDR3 DNA is TGTGCCAGCAGCCAACTACGGGACAGGGGGAGGCCCCAGCATTTT. The chain links TRBV4-2 to TRBJ1-5; 11 positions agree with TRBD1. The CDR3 is 15 residues long. Germline values: CDR1 LGHNA, CDR2 YNFKEQ. J lost 9 bases, V lost 2 bases, and 6 bases had no gene match.

V and J are TRBV18 and TRBJ2-1; 7 bases align to TRBD2. CDR1 KGHSH and CDR2 LQKENI come from the germline V gene. The CDR3 loop spans 15 amino acids. Trimming at V came to 2 bases and at J to 7 bases, leaving 8 bases not matched to a gene. CDR3 protein: CASSPSDGGFNEQFF. The CDR3, as DNA: TGTGCCAGCTCACCAAGCGACGGGGGGTTTAATGAGCAGTTCTTC.

This clone was observed a single time. V gene TRBV7-2 combines with J gene TRBJ2-5, with D perhaps TRBD1 (5 bases). The CDR3 loop spans 15 amino acids. Trimming stripped 2 bases from V and 5 bases from J, with 15 bases between. Germline CDR1 SGHTA, CDR2 FQGNSA. The CDR3 DNA is TGTGCCAGCAGCTTATTGGGGCCTAATCGGGAGACCCAGTACTTC. It encodes CASSLLGPNRETQYF.

The rearrangement uses TRBV3-1 (or the pseudogene TRBV3-2) and TRBJ2-4; 10 bases are shared with TRBD2. CDR3 length: 19 amino acids. V lost 1 base to trimming and J lost 1 base; unmatched junction nucleotides: 10. Germline V gene lookup returns CDR1 LGHDT and CDR2 YNNKEL (reference sequence). The CDR3 coding sequence is TGTGCCAGCAGCCAAGCCTCAGCGGGGGGGCTGGGGGCCAAAAACATTCAGTACTTC. It codes for CASSQASAGGLGAKNIQYF.

This chain connects TRBV2 to TRBJ2-7; 9 nucleotides match TRBD2. The germline V gene encodes CDR1 SNHLY and CDR2 FYNNEI. The CDR3 is 17 residues long. Losses at the gene ends were 2 bases for V and 4 bases for J; bases not matched to a gene: 12. In DNA, the CDR3 is TGTGCCAGCAGTGAACGATTAGCGGGGGTATTAGAATACGAGCAGTACGTC. This codes for CASSERLAGVLEYEQYV.

The genes are TRBV19 and TRBJ1-3; D remains ambiguous. This CDR3 contains 16 residues. CDR1 and CDR2 (germline): LNHDA, SQIVND (reference sequence). V gave up 6 bases and J gave up 0 bases, with 15 bases separating them. The CDR3 protein is CASRKSGSRSGNTIYF. The CDR3, as DNA: TGTGCCAGTAGAAAATCCGGGTCCCGCTCTGGAAACACCATATATTTT.

The chain has TRBV3-1 (or the pseudogene TRBV3-2) and TRBJ1-2, with 7 nucleotides matching TRBD1. Looked up from germline, CDR1 is LGHDT and CDR2 is YNNKEL (reference sequence). The V gene end was trimmed by 1 base and the J gene end by 3 bases; junction bases not matched to a gene: 5. This CDR3 is built from 15 residues. The CDR3 loop reads CASSQGGQAYYGYTF. CDR3 sequence (DNA): TGTGCCAGCAGCCAAGGAGGACAGGCTTACTATGGCTACACCTTC.

The CDR3: CASGTGGLGNTGELFF. CDR3 sequence (DNA): TGTGCCAGCGGGACAGGGGGCCTCGGTAACACCGGGGAGCTGTTTTTT. The V and J genes are TRBV28 and TRBJ2-2; 12 bases are a match to TRBD1. The CDR3 covers 16 residues. CDR1 and CDR2 (germline): MDHEN, SYDVKM. Germline trimming cut 8 bases from V and 2 bases from J; bases unmatched to any gene: 6.

V gene TRBV10-3 combines with J gene TRBJ2-3; 9 bases are a match to TRBD2. Germline-derived CDR1 and CDR2 are ENHRY and SYGVKD. J gave up 3 bases and V 4 bases, and 5 bases lay outside the gene matches. CDR3 length equals 15 residues. This CDR3 reads CAISGSGGLTDTQYF. CDR3 DNA: TGTGCCATCAGTGGTAGCGGGGGCCTAACAGATACGCAGTATTTT.

J is TRBJ2-7 and V is TRBV28; 9 positions match TRBD1. Germline values: CDR1 MDHEN, CDR2 SYDVKM. This CDR3 has 12 amino acids. The DNA of the CDR3 is TGTGCCACCAGTACAGGGGGCGACGAGCAGTACGTC. It translates to CATSTGGDEQYV.

For the CDR3, the DNA is TGTGCCAGCAGTCTAGGTTTCACTAGCGGGGAGGAGTTCTTC. As protein: CASSLGFTSGEEFF. The rearrangement links TRBV6-2 or TRBV6-3 to TRBJ2-1; 10 bases align to TRBD2. Unmatched junction bases numbered 12, after V lost 5 bases and J lost 14 bases. The CDR3 runs 14 residues. The germline gives CDR1 MNHEY, CDR2 SVGEGT.